Included here is one TCR beta chain sequence, with context. The data were taken from a study of blood T cell repertoires in COVID-19. On the study more broadly: The origin of the acute and convalescent COVID-19 samples was the United States, Italy and Spain. PBMCs, B-cell-depleted T cells, or T cells were the source of the cDNA or gDNA that made up the material.

How the authors handled the data: Cell counts per sample came from amplifying reference gene primers. Only in-frame clones appear in the TCRdb table, and some are missing; sequencing was by immunoSEQ multiplex PCR. D and trimming come from the DNA, and the V and J calls and clone size come from that table. The data hold approximately 210,000 clones, with 84% observed a single time. CDR1 MDHEN and CDR2 SYDVKM come from the germline V gene. V was cut by 7 bases and J by 3 bases, with 16 bases left in between. CDR3 length: 15 residues. The TCR was taken from a human donor in a cohort sampled during active COVID-19. The sequenced material came from peripheral blood. V and J are TRBV28 and TRBJ1-3; D gene unclear. The DNA of the CDR3 is TGTGCCAGCACCCTTACGGCCAGGCATGGAAACACCATATATTTT. This encodes CASTLTARHGNTIYF.